The entry below describes one TCR beta chain. The CDR3 runs 14 residues. Germline assignment: CDR1 LNHDA and CDR2 SQIVND (reference sequence). V was clipped by 2 bases and J by 5 bases, with 12 bases between them. The source of the sample is a study of blood T cell repertoires in COVID-19. Study-level background: Samples came from the United States, Italy and Spain, spanning acute and convalescent COVID-19. The cDNA or gDNA used as material had been derived from T cells, B-cell-depleted T cells, or PBMCs.

Under the authors' procedure: Amplification with reference gene primers provided the estimates of nucleated cell counts. Here immunoSEQ multiplex PCR was the method, and the copy in TCRdb shows in-frame clones only, minus some. For V, J and clone size, that table is used; D and trimming come from the DNA. The sample lists around 200,000 clones, around 82% occurring once. Sequenced sample: peripheral blood. V and J are TRBV19 and TRBJ2-5; possible D gene TRBD1, 6 bases. The TCR originated in an elderly woman with acute or convalescent COVID-19. Written as DNA, the CDR3 is TGTGCCAGTAGTATATGGGGGCTGGGGGAGACCCAGTACTTC. Protein sequence: CASSIWGLGETQYF.